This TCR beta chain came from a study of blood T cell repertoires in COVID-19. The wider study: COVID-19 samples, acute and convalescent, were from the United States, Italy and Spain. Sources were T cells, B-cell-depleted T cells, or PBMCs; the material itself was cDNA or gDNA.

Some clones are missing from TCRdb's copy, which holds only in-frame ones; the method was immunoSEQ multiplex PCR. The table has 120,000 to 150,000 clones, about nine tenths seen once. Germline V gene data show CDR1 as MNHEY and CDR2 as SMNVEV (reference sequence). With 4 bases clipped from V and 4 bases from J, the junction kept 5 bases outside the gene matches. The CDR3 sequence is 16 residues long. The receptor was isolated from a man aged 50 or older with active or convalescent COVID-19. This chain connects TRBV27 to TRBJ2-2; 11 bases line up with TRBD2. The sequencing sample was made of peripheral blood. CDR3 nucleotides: TGTGCCAGCAGTTCCAGTAGCGGGAGGGCCACCGGGGAGCTGTTTTTT. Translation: CASSSSSGRATGELFF.